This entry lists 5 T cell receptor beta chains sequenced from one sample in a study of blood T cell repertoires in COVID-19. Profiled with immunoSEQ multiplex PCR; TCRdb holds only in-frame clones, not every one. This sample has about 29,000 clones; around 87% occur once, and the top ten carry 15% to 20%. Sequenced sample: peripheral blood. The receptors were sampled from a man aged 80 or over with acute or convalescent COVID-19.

DNA of the CDR3: TGTGCCAGTAGTTGGGTGACAGTTACCACTGAAGCTTTCTTT. Protein sequence: CASSWVTVTTEAFF. V and J are TRBV19 and TRBJ1-1; TRBD1 might be the D (5 bases). In germline, CDR1 is LNHDA, CDR2 SQIVND (reference sequence). There are 14 residues in the CDR3. V was trimmed by 5 bases and J by 4 bases, leaving 14 bases between them.

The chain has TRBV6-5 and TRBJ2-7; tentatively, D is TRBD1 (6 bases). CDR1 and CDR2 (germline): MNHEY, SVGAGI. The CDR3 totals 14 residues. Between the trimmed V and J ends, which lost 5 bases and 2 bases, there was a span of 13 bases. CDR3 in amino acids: CASSLRTATYEQYF. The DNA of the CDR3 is TGTGCCAGCAGTCTCCGGACAGCAACCTACGAGCAGTACTTC.

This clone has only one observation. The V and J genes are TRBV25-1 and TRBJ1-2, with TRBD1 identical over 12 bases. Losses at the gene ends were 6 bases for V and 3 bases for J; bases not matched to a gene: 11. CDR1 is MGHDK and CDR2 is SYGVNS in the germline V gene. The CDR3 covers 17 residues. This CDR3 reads CASSEGQGASRDYGYTF. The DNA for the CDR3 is TGTGCCAGCAGCGAGGGACAGGGGGCCTCCCGGGACTATGGCTACACCTTC.

This CDR3 is CASSSGQGGNIQYF. In DNA form, the CDR3 reads TGCGCCAGCAGCTCGGGACAGGGTGGAAACATTCAGTACTTC. The chain uses TRBV5-1 and TRBJ2-4; TRBD1 aligns across 9 bases. Germline trimming cut 3 bases from V and 6 bases from J; bases unmatched to any gene: 4. CDR1 and CDR2 from the germline V gene are SGHRS and YFSETQ. CDR3 length: 14 amino acids.

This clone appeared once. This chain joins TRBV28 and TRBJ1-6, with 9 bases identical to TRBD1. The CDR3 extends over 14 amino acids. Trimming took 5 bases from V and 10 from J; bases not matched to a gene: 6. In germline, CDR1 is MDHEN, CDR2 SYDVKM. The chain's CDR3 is CASSGWDRASPLHF. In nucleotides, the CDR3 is TGTGCCAGCAGTGGGTGGGACAGGGCGTCACCCCTCCACTTT.